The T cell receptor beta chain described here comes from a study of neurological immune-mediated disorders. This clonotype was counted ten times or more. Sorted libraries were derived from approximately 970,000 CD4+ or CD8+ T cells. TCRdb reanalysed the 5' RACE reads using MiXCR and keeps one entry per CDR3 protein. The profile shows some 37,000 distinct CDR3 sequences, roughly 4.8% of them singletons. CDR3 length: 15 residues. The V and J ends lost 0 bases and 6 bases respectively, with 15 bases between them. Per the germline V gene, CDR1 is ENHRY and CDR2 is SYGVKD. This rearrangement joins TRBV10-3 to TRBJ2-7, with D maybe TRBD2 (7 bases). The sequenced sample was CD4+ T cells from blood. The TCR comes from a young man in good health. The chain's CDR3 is CAISESRGREGEQYF. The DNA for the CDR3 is TGTGCCATCAGTGAGTCGAGGGGGAGGGAAGGCGAGCAGTACTTC.